This TCR beta chain is from a study of blood T cell repertoires in COVID-19 (dated by TCRdb to 2020 to 2021). About the full investigation: Samples from collaborators originated in the United States, Italy and Spain and spanned both the acute and convalescent phases of COVID-19. The prospective study material was composed of cDNA or gDNA derived from T cells, B-cell-depleted T cells, or PBMCs. Subjects who had been exposed to COVID-19, were actively infected with it, or had recovered from it provided the deeply sampled blood TCRbeta repertoires that made up the dataset. The repertoires were released in a freely available public database intended as a resource for research on the immune response to SARS-CoV-2. The samples were drawn from the first 160 participants of the ongoing ImmuneRACE study and from 1,200 or so subjects provided by 6 global collaborators. The sample metadata nearly always contained a de-identified subject ID, COVID-19 status, age in years and sex. HLA class I and class II types, where available, came from metadata supplied by the sample provider rather than from assay-based typing.

Broad study findings and their caveats: How much clinical and demographic metadata was included differed by source and by participant, and the metadata was provided uncurated.

One collaborating source in Seattle enrolled patients during active infection and followed them longitudinally through the course of disease. Collaborating institutions collected whole blood in K2EDTA tubes following their own protocols. For TCRbeta analysis, collaborator samples were shipped as frozen whole blood, as isolated PBMCs, or as DNA extracted from either sample type. A word on this clone: Its antigen has not been determined. Within one base of it there is no much larger clone, and no base qualities were kept.

From its cysteine to its phenylalanine, the CDR3 spans 14 amino acids. The kept DNA is CDR3 alone, 42 bases in frame from the first base. CDR1 is given as LNHDA and CDR2 as SQIVND, both from the germline V gene (reference sequence). V is pruned by 5 bases and J by 10 bases, leaving 9 bases of the junction without a gene match. The immunoSEQ Assay, a bias-controlled multiplex PCR, was used to amplify TCRbeta CDR3 regions from genomic DNA. Concerning the study's data processing: Within the assay, amplification of reference gene primers was used to estimate how many nucleated cells each sample contained. To quantify the absolute abundance of each unique TCRbeta CDR3 rearrangement, sequence reads were collapsed and filtered. For each sample, productive Simpson clonality was calculated by taking the square root of Simpson's diversity index across productive rearrangements. TCRdb holds this immuneACCESS table with in-frame rearrangements only. Some clones are missing; in checked studies, unresolved V genes explain under half, and the rest has no known cause. Clone size and V and J calls were adopted from that table, with D and trimming inferred from the DNA. The sample yields some 300,000 clones; 70% to 90% were counted once. The ten biggest clones cover about 6% of the sample.

The sample consisted of peripheral blood. The TCR sequence derives from a woman between 50 and 59 years old with COVID-19, enrolled during active disease. The chain is encoded by TRBV19 joined to TRBJ2-1; 9 middle bases align to TRBD2. The sequence in DNA is TGTGCCAGTAGTTACGTGACTAGCGGCCCAGAGCAGTTCTTC. Its translation reads: CASSYVTSGPEQFF.